A single sample gave rise to the 8 T cell receptor beta chains below, sequenced in a study of T-cell reconstitution after alpha-beta-depleted transplantation in children. Preparation of the TCRbeta library involved a method that used unique molecular identifiers. TCRdb processed the PCR reads anew with MiXCR; each CDR3 protein has one entry. The sample shows about 590,000 distinct CDR3 sequences, 13% of them seen only once. The sample consisted of PBMCs, mostly from graft donor cells, taken 360 days after TCRalphabeta/CD19-depleted stem cell transplant. These TCRs come from a male patient younger than 18 who had a stem cell transplant for acute myeloid leukemia, so the T cells may come from the graft donor.

The chain joins TRBV15 to TRBJ2-5, with TRBD1 matching 8 bases. Germline lookup yields CDR1 LNHNV and CDR2 YYDKDF (reference sequence). The CDR3 consists of 15 residues. V dropped 1 base and J dropped 1; count of bases not matched to a gene: 2. Here the CDR3 reads CATSRGQGLQETQYF. The CDR3, as DNA: TGTGCCACCAGCAGAGGACAGGGGCTCCAAGAGACCCAGTACTTC. The full variable domain, in which reference TRBV15 and TRBJ2-5 provide the parts outside the CDR3, is DAMVIQNPRYQVTQFGKPVTLSCSQTLNHNVMYWYQQKSSQAPKLLFHYYDKDFNNEADTPDNFQSRRPNTSFCFLDIRSPGLGDTAMYLCATSRGQGLQETQYFGPGTRLLVL.

This clonotype was seen at least ten times. V is TRBV5-1 and J is TRBJ2-3, with 7 positions matching TRBD2. This CDR3 is 15 amino acids long. CDR1 and CDR2 from the germline V gene are SGHRS and YFSETQ. Germline trimming cut 5 bases from V and 4 bases from J; bases unmatched to any gene: 10. The DNA for the CDR3 is TGCGCCAGCAGTCTCGGCGGGAGCCCCGCAGATACGCAGTATTTT. It translates to CASSLGGSPADTQYF. The entire variable domain, with the rest obtained from reference TRBV5-1 and TRBJ2-3, is as follows: KAGVTQTPRYLIKTRGQQVTLSCSPISGHRSVSWYQQTPGQGLQFLFEYFSETQRNKGNFPGRFSGRQFSNSRSEMNVSTLELGDSALYLCASSLGGSPADTQYFGPGTRLTVL.

The sample holds a few counts of this clonotype. The CDR3 protein is CASSHGGLQSYEQYF. The CDR3 DNA is TGTGCCAGCAGCCATGGGGGACTACAATCCTACGAGCAGTACTTC. J is TRBJ2-7 and V is TRBV3-1, with 7 nucleotides matching TRBD2. The CDR3 spans 15 residues. V trimming: 3 bases; J trimming: 1 base; junction bases outside the gene matches: 6. The germline gives CDR1 LGHDT, CDR2 YNNKEL (reference sequence).

This clonotype was recorded at least ten times. The chain joins TRBV28 to TRBJ1-2; TRBD1 matches 10 bases. From germline, CDR1 is MDHEN and CDR2 SYDVKM. CDR3 length equals 14 residues. J gave up 7 bases and V 6 bases, and 8 bases lay outside the gene matches. CDR3 sequence reads: CASSTDRGMGGYTF. In nucleotides, the CDR3 is TGTGCCAGCAGCACGGACAGGGGGATGGGTGGCTACACCTTC.

This clonotype has at least ten counts. The junction differs from germline at one of its ends, possibly a read error. CDR3 sequence (DNA): TGTGCCAGCAGTTTAGATCTCCTTCTACACTTC. Its protein is CASSLDLLLHF. The chain is built from TRBV12-3 or TRBV12-4 and TRBJ2-4; unclear D gene. The CDR3 contains 11 residues.

This clonotype was seen a few times. J is TRBJ2-6 and V is TRBV29-1, with D maybe TRBD2 (5 bases). Germline-derived CDR1 and CDR2 are SQVTM and ANQGSEA. Trimming took 3 bases from V and 1 from J, leaving 7 bases between them. The CDR3 sequence is 14 residues long. The CDR3 DNA is TGCAGCGTTGAGAGGGATTCTGGGGCCAACGTCCTGACTTTC. Residues: CSVERDSGANVLTF. Full variable domain (outside the CDR3, taken from reference TRBV29-1 and TRBJ2-6): SAVISQKPSRDICQRGTSLTIQCQVDSQVTMMFWYRQQPGQSLTLIATANQGSEATYESGFVIDKFPISRPNLTFSTLTVSNMSPEDSSIYLCSVERDSGANVLTFGAGSRLTVL.

This clonotype has more than one count but fewer than ten. The chain joins TRBV29-1 to TRBJ2-1, with 7 nucleotides matching TRBD2. The CDR3 is 16 residues long. Per the germline V gene, CDR1 is SQVTM and CDR2 is ANQGSEA. V lost 1 base to trimming and J lost 1 base; unmatched junction nucleotides: 7. In nucleotides, the CDR3 is TGCAGCGTTGAAGGGGGCGGGAGTCCTTCCTACAATGAGCAGTTCTTC. Its protein is CSVEGGGSPSYNEQFF.

The chain couples TRBV29-1 to TRBJ2-1; TRBD1 matches 7 bases. The trim removed 2 bases at V and 2 bases at J, leaving 18 bases unmatched. The CDR3 is 19 amino acids. Per the germline V gene, CDR1 is SQVTM and CDR2 is ANQGSEA. The chain's CDR3 is CSVESGTAGNLLAYNEQFF. In nucleotides, the CDR3 is TGCAGCGTTGAAAGTGGGACAGCCGGAAACCTCTTAGCCTACAATGAGCAGTTCTTC.